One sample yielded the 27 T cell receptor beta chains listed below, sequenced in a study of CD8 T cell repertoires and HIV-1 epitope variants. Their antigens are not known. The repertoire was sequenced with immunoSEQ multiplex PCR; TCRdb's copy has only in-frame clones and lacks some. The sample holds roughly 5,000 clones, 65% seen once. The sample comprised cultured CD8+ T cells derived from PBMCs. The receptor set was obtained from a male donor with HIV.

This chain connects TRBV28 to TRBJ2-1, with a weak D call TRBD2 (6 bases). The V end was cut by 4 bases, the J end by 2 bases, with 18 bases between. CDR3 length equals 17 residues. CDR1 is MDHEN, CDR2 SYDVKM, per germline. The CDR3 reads CASSSSLFAGTYNEQFF. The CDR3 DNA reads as TGTGCCAGCAGTTCCTCTCTCTTTGCGGGAACCTACAATGAGCAGTTCTTC.

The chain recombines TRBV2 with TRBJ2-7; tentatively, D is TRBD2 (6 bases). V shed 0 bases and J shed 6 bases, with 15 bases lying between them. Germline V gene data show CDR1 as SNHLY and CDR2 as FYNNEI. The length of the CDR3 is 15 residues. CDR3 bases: TGTGCCAGCAGTGAAGCGGAGGGTCCCCCAGGCGAGCAGTACTTC. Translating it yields CASSEAEGPPGEQYF.

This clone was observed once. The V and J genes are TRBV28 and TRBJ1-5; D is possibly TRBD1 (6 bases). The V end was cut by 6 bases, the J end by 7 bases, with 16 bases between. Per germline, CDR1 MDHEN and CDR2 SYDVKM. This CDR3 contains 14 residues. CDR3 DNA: TGTGCCAGCAGCCTACAGGGCCAGGGGCAGCCCCAGCATTTT. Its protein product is CASSLQGQGQPQHF.

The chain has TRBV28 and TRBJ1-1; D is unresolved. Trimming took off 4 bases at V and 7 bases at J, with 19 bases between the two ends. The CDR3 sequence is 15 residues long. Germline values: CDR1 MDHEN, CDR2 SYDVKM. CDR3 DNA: TGTGCCAGCAGTTGGTTCACCTCCGGGGAGAATGAAGCTTTCTTT. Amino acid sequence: CASSWFTSGENEAFF.

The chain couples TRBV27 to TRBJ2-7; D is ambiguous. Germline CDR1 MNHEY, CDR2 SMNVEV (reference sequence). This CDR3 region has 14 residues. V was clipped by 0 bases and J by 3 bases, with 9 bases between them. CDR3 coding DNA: TGTGCCAGCAGTTTATCGGGTCCCAACTACGAGCAGTACTTC. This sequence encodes CASSLSGPNYEQYF.

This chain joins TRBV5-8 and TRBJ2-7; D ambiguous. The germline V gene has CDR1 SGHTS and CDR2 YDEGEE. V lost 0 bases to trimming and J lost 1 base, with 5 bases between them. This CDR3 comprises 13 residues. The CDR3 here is CASSLEGSYEQYF. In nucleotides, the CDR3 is TGTGCCAGCAGCTTGGAGGGTTCCTACGAGCAGTACTTC.

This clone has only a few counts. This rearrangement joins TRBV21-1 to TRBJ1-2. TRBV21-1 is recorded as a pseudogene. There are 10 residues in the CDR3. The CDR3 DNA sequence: TGTGCCAGCAGCCACCAGCCGGGTTACTTC. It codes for CASSHQPGYF.

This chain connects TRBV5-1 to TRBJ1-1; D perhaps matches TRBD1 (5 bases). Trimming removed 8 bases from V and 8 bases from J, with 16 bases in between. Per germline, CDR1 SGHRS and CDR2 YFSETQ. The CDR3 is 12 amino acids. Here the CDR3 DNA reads TGCGCCAGTACGGCCGGGGGATTGGAAGCTTTCTTT. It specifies CASTAGGLEAFF.

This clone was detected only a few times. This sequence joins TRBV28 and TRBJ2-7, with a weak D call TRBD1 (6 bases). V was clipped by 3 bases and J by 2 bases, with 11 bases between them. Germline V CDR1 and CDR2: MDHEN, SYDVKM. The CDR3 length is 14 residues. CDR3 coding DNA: TGTGCCAGCAGTTTCCCAGGGGACCCCTACGAGCAGTACTTC. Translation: CASSFPGDPYEQYF.

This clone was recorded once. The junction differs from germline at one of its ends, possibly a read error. CDR3 residues: CASSQGRSNNEQFF. The CDR3 bases are TGCGCCAGCAGTCAGGGCCGCTCCAACAATGAGCAGTTCTTC. This chain uses TRBV23-1 with TRBJ2-1; no firm D call. TRBV23-1 is an ORF for which the function is uncertain. The CDR3 contains 14 residues.

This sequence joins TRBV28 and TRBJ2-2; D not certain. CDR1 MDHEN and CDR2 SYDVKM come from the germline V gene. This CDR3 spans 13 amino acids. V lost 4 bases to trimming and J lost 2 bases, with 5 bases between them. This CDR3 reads CASSSTNTGELFF. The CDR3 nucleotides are TGTGCCAGCAGTTCGACAAACACCGGGGAGCTGTTTTTT.

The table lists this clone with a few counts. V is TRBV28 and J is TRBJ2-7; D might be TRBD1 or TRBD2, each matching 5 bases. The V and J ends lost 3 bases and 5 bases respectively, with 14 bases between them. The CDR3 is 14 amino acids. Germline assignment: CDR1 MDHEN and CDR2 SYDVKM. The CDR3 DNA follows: TGTGCCAGCAGTTTCGTATCAGGGACCGACGAGCAGTACTTC. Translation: CASSFVSGTDEQYF.

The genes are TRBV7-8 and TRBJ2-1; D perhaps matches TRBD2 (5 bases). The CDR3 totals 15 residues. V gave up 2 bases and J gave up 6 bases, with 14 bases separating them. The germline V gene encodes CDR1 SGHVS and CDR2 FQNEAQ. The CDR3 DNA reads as TGTGCCAGCAGCTTATGGACTCCTAACATCAATGAGCAGTTCTTC. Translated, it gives CASSLWTPNINEQFF.

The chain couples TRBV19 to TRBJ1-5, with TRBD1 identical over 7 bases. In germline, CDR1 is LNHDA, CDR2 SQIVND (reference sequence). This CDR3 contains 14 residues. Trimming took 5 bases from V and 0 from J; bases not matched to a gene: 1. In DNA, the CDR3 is TGTGCCAGTAGTCAGGGGGATAGCAATCAGCCCCAGCATTTT. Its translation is CASSQGDSNQPQHF.

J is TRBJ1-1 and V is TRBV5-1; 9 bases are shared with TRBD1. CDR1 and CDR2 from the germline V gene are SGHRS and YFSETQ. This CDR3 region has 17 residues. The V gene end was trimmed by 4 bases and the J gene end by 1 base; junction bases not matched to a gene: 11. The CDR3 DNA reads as TGCGCCAGCAGCGGCCCCGGGACAGGGAGTCAGAACACTGAAGCTTTCTTT. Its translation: CASSGPGTGSQNTEAFF. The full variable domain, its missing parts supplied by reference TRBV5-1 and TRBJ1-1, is KAGVTQTPRYLIKTRGQQVTLSCSPISGHRSVSWYQQTPGQGLQFLFEYFSETQRNKGNFPGRFSGRQFSNSRSEMNVSTLELGDSALYLCASSGPGTGSQNTEAFFGQGTRLTVV.

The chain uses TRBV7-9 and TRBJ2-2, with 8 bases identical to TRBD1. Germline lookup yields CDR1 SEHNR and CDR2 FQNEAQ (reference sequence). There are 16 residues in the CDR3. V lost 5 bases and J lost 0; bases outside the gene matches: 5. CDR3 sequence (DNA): TGTGCCAGCAGCGAGAAACAGGGGGCGAACACCGGGGAGCTGTTTTTT. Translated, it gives CASSEKQGANTGELFF.

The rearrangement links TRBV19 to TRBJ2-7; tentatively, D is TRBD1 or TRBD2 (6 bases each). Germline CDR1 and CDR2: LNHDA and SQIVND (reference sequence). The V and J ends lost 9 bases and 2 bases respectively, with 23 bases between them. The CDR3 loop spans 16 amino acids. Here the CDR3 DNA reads TGTGCCAGCCCCTGGGGGGAACACAGGGATCCCTACGAGCAGTACTTC. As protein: CASPWGEHRDPYEQYF.

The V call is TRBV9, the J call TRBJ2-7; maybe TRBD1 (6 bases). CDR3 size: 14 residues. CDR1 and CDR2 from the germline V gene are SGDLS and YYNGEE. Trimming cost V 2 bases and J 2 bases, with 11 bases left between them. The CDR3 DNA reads TGTGCCAGCAGCGTGGGGGACAACCCCTACGAGCAGTACTTC. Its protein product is CASSVGDNPYEQYF. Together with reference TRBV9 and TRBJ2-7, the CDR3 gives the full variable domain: DSGVTQTPKHLITATGQRVTLRCSPRSGDLSVYWYQQSLDQGLQFLIQYYNGEERAKGNILERFSAQQFPDLHSELNLSSLELGDSALYFCASSVGDNPYEQYFGPGTRLTVT.

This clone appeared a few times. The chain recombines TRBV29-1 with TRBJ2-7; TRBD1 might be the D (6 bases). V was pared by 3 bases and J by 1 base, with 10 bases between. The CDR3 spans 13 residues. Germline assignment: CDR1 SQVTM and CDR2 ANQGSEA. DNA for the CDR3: TGCAGCGTTGAGCTCGACAGGTCCTACGAGCAGTACTTC. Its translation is CSVELDRSYEQYF.

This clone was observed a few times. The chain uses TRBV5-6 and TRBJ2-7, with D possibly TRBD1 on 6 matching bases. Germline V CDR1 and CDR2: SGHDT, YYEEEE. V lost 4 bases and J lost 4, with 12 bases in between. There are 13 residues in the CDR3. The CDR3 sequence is CASSSDRSYEQYF. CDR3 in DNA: TGTGCCAGCAGCAGCGACAGGAGTTACGAGCAGTACTTC. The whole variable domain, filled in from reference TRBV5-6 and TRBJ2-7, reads DAGVTQSPTHLIKTRGQQVTLRCSPKSGHDTVSWYQQALGQGPQFIFQYYEEEERQRGNFPDRFSGHQFPNYSSELNVNALLLGDSALYLCASSSDRSYEQYFGPGTRLTVT.

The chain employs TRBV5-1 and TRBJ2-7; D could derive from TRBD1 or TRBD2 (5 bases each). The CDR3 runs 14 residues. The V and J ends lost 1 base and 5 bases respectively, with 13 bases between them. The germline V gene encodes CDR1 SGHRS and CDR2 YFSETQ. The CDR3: CASSLSTRGDEQYF. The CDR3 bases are TGCGCCAGCAGCTTGAGCACTAGAGGGGACGAGCAGTACTTC.

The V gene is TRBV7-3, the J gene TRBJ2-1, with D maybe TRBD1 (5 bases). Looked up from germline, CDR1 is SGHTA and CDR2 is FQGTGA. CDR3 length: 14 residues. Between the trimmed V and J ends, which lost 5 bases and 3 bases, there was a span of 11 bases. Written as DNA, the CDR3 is TGTGCCAGCAGCCCTCAGGGTGGCTACAATGAGCAGTTCTTC. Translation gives CASSPQGGYNEQFF.

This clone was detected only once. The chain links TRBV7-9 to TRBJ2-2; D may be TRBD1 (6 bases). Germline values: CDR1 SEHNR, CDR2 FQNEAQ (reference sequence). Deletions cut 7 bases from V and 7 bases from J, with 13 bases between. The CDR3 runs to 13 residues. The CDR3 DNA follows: TGTGCCAGCAATCAGGGGCGAGGCGGGGAGCTGTTTTTT. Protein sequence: CASNQGRGGELFF.

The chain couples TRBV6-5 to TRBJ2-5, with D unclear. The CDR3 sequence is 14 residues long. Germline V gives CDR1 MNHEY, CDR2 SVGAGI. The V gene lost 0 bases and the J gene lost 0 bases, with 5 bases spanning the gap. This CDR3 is CASSYSSYQETQYF. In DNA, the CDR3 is TGTGCCAGCAGTTACTCCTCGTACCAAGAGACCCAGTACTTC.

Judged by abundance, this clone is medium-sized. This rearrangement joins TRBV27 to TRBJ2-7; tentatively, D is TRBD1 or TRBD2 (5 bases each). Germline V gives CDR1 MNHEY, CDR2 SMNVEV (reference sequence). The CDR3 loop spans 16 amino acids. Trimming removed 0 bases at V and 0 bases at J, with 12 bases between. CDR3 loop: CASSLSVGTYSYEQYF. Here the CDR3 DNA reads TGTGCCAGCAGTTTATCGGTTGGGACGTACTCCTACGAGCAGTACTTC.

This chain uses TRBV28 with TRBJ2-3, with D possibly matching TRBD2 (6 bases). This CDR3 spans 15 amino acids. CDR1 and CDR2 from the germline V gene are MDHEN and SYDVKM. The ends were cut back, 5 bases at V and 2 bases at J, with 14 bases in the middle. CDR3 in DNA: TGTGCCAGCAGTCCCATAGCGGAATACACAGATACGCAGTATTTT. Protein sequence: CASSPIAEYTDTQYF.

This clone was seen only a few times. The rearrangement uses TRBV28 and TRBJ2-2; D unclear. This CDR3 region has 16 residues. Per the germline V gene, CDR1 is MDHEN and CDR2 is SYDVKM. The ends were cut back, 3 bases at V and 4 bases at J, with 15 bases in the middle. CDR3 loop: CASSLWAEGSTGELFF. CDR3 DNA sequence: TGTGCCAGCAGTTTGTGGGCGGAAGGGTCCACCGGGGAGCTGTTTTTT.